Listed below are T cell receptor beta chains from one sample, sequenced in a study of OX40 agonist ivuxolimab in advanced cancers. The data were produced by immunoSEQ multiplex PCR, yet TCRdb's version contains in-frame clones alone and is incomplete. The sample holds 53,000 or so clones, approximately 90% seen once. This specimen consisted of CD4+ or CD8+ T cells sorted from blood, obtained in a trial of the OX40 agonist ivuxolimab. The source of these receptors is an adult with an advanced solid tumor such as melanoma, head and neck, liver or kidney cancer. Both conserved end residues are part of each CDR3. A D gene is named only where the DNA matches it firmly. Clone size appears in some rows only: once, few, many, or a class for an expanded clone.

CDR3 protein: CASSFGPGGADYGYTF
CDR3 DNA: TGTGCCAGCAGCTTTGGCCCGGGGGGGGCAGACTATGGCTACACCTTC
D gene: -
J gene: TRBJ1-2
V gene: TRBV5-6
clone size: -

CDR3 protein: CASSELNRVAGANVLTF
CDR3 DNA: TGTGCCAGCAGCGAGCTCAACAGGGTCGCGGGGGCCAACGTCCTGACTTTC
D gene: -
J gene: TRBJ2-6
V gene: TRBV5-6
clone size: -

CDR3 protein: CASSPLVGSNEQFF
CDR3 DNA: TGTGCCAGCTCACCACTTGTGGGCTCCAATGAGCAGTTCTTC
D gene: -
J gene: TRBJ2-1
V gene: TRBV18
clone size: -

CDR3 protein: CASRGDRDTFF
CDR3 DNA: TGTGCCAGTAGGGGTGATCGGGATACGTTCTTT
D gene: -
J gene: TRBJ1-1
V gene: TRBV19
clone size: -

CDR3 protein: CASTKGFSKYNEQFF
CDR3 DNA: TGTGCCAGCACCAAGGGGTTCTCAAAATACAATGAGCAGTTCTTC
D gene: -
J gene: TRBJ2-1
V gene: TRBV6-5
clone size: -

CDR3 protein: CTSSRGTSGKETQYF
CDR3 DNA: TGTACCAGCAGCCGCGGGACTAGCGGGAAAGAGACCCAGTACTTC
D gene: TRBD2
J gene: TRBJ2-5
V gene: TRBV7-9
clone size: -

CDR3 protein: CASSQTGTRGYTEAFF
CDR3 DNA: TGCGCCAGCAGCCAAACGGGAACACGGGGCTACACTGAAGCTTTCTTT
D gene: -
J gene: TRBJ1-1
V gene: TRBV4-1
clone size: -

CDR3 protein: CASSYGETQYF
CDR3 DNA: TGTGCCAGCAGTTACGGAGAGACCCAGTACTTC
D gene: -
J gene: TRBJ2-5
V gene: TRBV6-6
clone size: -

CDR3 protein: CASNPAANTGELFF
CDR3 DNA: TGTGCCAGCAATCCAGCGGCGAACACCGGGGAGCTGTTTTTT
D gene: -
J gene: TRBJ2-2
V gene: TRBV11-2
clone size: -

CDR3 protein: CASSPYRGGTDTQYF
CDR3 DNA: TGCGCCAGCAGCCCCTACAGGGGCGGCACAGATACGCAGTATTTT
D gene: TRBD1
J gene: TRBJ2-3
V gene: TRBV4-1
clone size: -

CDR3 protein: CASSLSPAGGQGSGTDTQYF
CDR3 DNA: TGCGCCAGCAGCTTGTCTCCAGCGGGGGGGCAGGGTTCGGGCACAGATACGCAGTATTTT
D gene: TRBD2
J gene: TRBJ2-3
V gene: TRBV5-1
clone size: -

CDR3 protein: CASSLTFAQETQYF
CDR3 DNA: TGTGCCAGCAGCTTAACCTTCGCCCAAGAGACCCAGTACTTC
D gene: -
J gene: TRBJ2-5
V gene: TRBV5-6
clone size: -

CDR3 protein: CASSTRDRGSGEQFF
CDR3 DNA: TGTGCCAGCAGCACACGGGACAGGGGGTCAGGTGAGCAGTTCTTC
D gene: TRBD1
J gene: TRBJ2-1
V gene: TRBV7-9
clone size: -

CDR3 protein: CASRGHRSSYEQYF
CDR3 DNA: TGTGCCAGCAGGGGCCACCGTAGCTCCTACGAGCAGTACTTC
D gene: -
J gene: TRBJ2-7
V gene: TRBV28
clone size: -

CDR3 protein: CASSRSGTSLEQYF
CDR3 DNA: TGTGCCAGCAGCCGATCCGGGACTAGCCTGGAGCAGTACTTC
D gene: TRBD2
J gene: TRBJ2-7
V gene: TRBV7-2
clone size: -

CDR3 protein: CVVSSGGAYNEQFF
CDR3 DNA: TGTGTCGTATCTAGCGGGGGGGCATACAATGAGCAGTTCTTC
D gene: TRBD2
J gene: TRBJ2-1
V gene: TRBV27
clone size: -

CDR3 protein: CASSLGGTVNTGELFF
CDR3 DNA: TGTGCCAGCAGCTTGGGCGGGACGGTGAACACCGGGGAGCTGTTTTTT
D gene: -
J gene: TRBJ2-2
V gene: TRBV5-4
clone size: -

CDR3 protein: CASSRAGGPYEQYF
CDR3 DNA: TGTGCCAGCAGCCGGGCGGGAGGTCCCTACGAGCAGTACTTC
D gene: TRBD2
J gene: TRBJ2-7
V gene: TRBV4-2
clone size: once

CDR3 protein: CASSSSTGGTEAFF
CDR3 DNA: TGTGCCAGCAGTAGTTCGACAGGGGGCACTGAAGCTTTCTTT
D gene: TRBD1
J gene: TRBJ1-1
V gene: TRBV9
clone size: -

CDR3 protein: CASSGFDRVYEQYF
CDR3 DNA: TGTGCCAGTAGTGGTTTCGACAGGGTTTACGAGCAGTACTTC
D gene: TRBD1
J gene: TRBJ2-7
V gene: TRBV19
clone size: -

CDR3 protein: CASSSSGRGETQYF
CDR3 DNA: TGCGCCAGCAGCTCGAGCGGGAGGGGAGAGACCCAGTACTTC
D gene: TRBD2
J gene: TRBJ2-5
V gene: TRBV5-1
clone size: -

CDR3 protein: CAWSRKGDRGTRGQPQHF
CDR3 DNA: TGTGCCTGGAGTAGGAAAGGGGACAGGGGGACTCGAGGGCAGCCCCAGCATTTT
D gene: TRBD1
J gene: TRBJ1-5
V gene: TRBV30
clone size: -

CDR3 protein: CASRAGTSGGATDTQYF
CDR3 DNA: TGCGCCAGCAGGGCCGGGACTAGCGGGGGGGCGACAGATACGCAGTATTTT
D gene: TRBD2
J gene: TRBJ2-3
V gene: TRBV5-1
clone size: -

CDR3 protein: CASSIGRGENEQFF
CDR3 DNA: TGTGCCAGTAGTATTGGGCGGGGCGAGAATGAGCAGTTCTTC
D gene: -
J gene: TRBJ2-1
V gene: TRBV19
clone size: -

CDR3 protein: CASTLALDRGGQPQHF
CDR3 DNA: TGTGCCAGTACCCTAGCACTCGACAGGGGGGGTCAGCCCCAGCATTTT
D gene: TRBD1
J gene: TRBJ1-5
V gene: TRBV19
clone size: -

CDR3 protein: CAWKLAGGETQYF
CDR3 DNA: TGTGCCTGGAAACTGGCGGGAGGTGAGACCCAGTACTTC
D gene: TRBD2
J gene: TRBJ2-5
V gene: TRBV30
clone size: -

CDR3 protein: CASRRQVDQPQHF
CDR3 DNA: TGTGCCAGCAGGCGGCAGGTCGATCAGCCCCAGCATTTT
D gene: -
J gene: TRBJ1-5
V gene: TRBV2
clone size: -

CDR3 protein: CASSSRAMNTEAFF
CDR3 DNA: TGTGCCAGTAGTTCCCGGGCTATGAACACTGAAGCTTTCTTT
D gene: -
J gene: TRBJ1-1
V gene: TRBV19
clone size: -

CDR3 protein: CASLDTGATQQGQYF
CDR3 DNA: TGTGCCTCGCTCGATACTGGGGCGACTCAACAAGGGCAGTACTTC
D gene: -
J gene: TRBJ2-7
V gene: TRBV6-1
clone size: few

CDR3 protein: CASSLNGDYGYTF
CDR3 DNA: TGTGCCAGCAGCCTCAATGGCGACTATGGCTACACCTTC
D gene: -
J gene: TRBJ1-2
V gene: TRBV11-2
clone size: -

CDR3 protein: CASSIAGGTYNEQFF
CDR3 DNA: TGTGCCAGTAGTATAGCGGGGGGGACCTACAATGAGCAGTTCTTC
D gene: TRBD2
J gene: TRBJ2-1
V gene: TRBV19
clone size: -

CDR3 protein: CASSLAESTAIYF
CDR3 DNA: TGTGCCAGCAGCTTAGCGGAGAGTACCGCCATATATTTT
D gene: -
J gene: TRBJ1-3
V gene: TRBV7-8
clone size: few

CDR3 protein: CASSEGEVSNLNYEQYF
CDR3 DNA: TGTGCCAGCAGTGAAGGCGAAGTCTCAAACCTCAACTACGAGCAGTACTTC
D gene: -
J gene: TRBJ2-7
V gene: TRBV6-1
clone size: -

CDR3 protein: CASSERAGGRYTQYF
CDR3 DNA: TGTGCCAGCAGTGAAAGAGCGGGGGGGCGGTATACGCAGTATTTT
D gene: TRBD2
J gene: TRBJ2-3
V gene: TRBV6-1
clone size: -

CDR3 protein: CASNPGTSLETQYF
CDR3 DNA: TGCGCCAGCAATCCCGGGACCTCACTGGAGACCCAGTACTTC
D gene: -
J gene: TRBJ2-5
V gene: TRBV5-1
clone size: once

CDR3 protein: CATSLAGQAWETQYF
CDR3 DNA: TGTGCCACCAGCCTTGCCGGACAGGCATGGGAGACCCAGTACTTC
D gene: TRBD1
J gene: TRBJ2-5
V gene: TRBV15
clone size: -

CDR3 protein: CASSSPDTNTGELFF
CDR3 DNA: TGTGCCAGCAGTTCCCCAGATACGAACACCGGGGAGCTGTTTTTT
D gene: -
J gene: TRBJ2-2
V gene: TRBV28
clone size: -

CDR3 protein: CASSQEAGTGPYEQYF
CDR3 DNA: TGCGCCAGCAGCCAAGAGGCTGGGACAGGTCCCTACGAGCAGTACTTC
D gene: TRBD1
J gene: TRBJ2-7
V gene: TRBV4-1
clone size: -

CDR3 protein: CATSRAGQGSYEQYF
CDR3 DNA: TGTGCCACCAGCAGGGCTGGACAGGGGTCCTACGAGCAGTACTTC
D gene: TRBD1
J gene: TRBJ2-7
V gene: TRBV15
clone size: -

CDR3 protein: CASSLWGQETQYF
CDR3 DNA: TGTGCCAGCAGTTTATGGGGCCAAGAGACCCAGTACTTC
D gene: -
J gene: TRBJ2-5
V gene: TRBV27
clone size: -

CDR3 protein: CASSLNSAGLRGYTF
CDR3 DNA: TGTGCCAGCAGCTTGAATTCGGCAGGGTTGAGAGGCTACACCTTC
D gene: -
J gene: TRBJ1-2
V gene: TRBV5-5
clone size: -

CDR3 protein: CASSLGQGYEKLFF
CDR3 DNA: TGTGCCAGCAGTTTGGGACAGGGGTATGAAAAACTGTTTTTT
D gene: TRBD1
J gene: TRBJ1-4
V gene: TRBV6-6
clone size: -

CDR3 protein: CASPPPGLNEQFF
CDR3 DNA: TGTGCCAGCCCACCACCGGGGCTGAATGAGCAGTTCTTC
D gene: -
J gene: TRBJ2-1
V gene: TRBV18
clone size: -

CDR3 protein: CALSGGLLTGELFF
CDR3 DNA: TGTGCCCTTAGCGGGGGGCTTTTAACCGGGGAGCTGTTTTTT
D gene: TRBD2
J gene: TRBJ2-2
V gene: TRBV6-1
clone size: once

CDR3 protein: CASSFSGSSGNTIYF
CDR3 DNA: TGTGCCAGCAGCTTCTCGGGGAGCTCTGGAAACACCATATATTTT
D gene: -
J gene: TRBJ1-3
V gene: TRBV5-8
clone size: few

CDR3 protein: CASTLRGLRYGYTF
CDR3 DNA: TGTGCCAGCACCTTGCGGGGTTTGCGGTATGGCTACACCTTC
D gene: -
J gene: TRBJ1-2
V gene: TRBV6-1
clone size: -

CDR3 protein: CASSHAGEQFF
CDR3 DNA: TGTGCCAGCAGCCACGCGGGTGAGCAGTTCTTC
D gene: -
J gene: TRBJ2-1
V gene: TRBV7-6
clone size: -

CDR3 protein: CASRHTGEAGKSNQPQHF
CDR3 DNA: TGTGCCAGTAGGCATACAGGGGAAGCCGGGAAGAGCAATCAGCCCCAGCATTTT
D gene: TRBD1
J gene: TRBJ1-5
V gene: TRBV19
clone size: -

CDR3 protein: CASSSNRGYGYTF
CDR3 DNA: TGTGCCAGCAGTTCCAACAGGGGATATGGCTACACCTTC
D gene: TRBD1
J gene: TRBJ1-2
V gene: TRBV28
clone size: -

CDR3 protein: CASSAGGGTYEQYF
CDR3 DNA: TGTGCCAGCAGTGCGGGCGGGGGGACTTACGAGCAGTACTTC
D gene: TRBD2
J gene: TRBJ2-7
V gene: TRBV28
clone size: once

CDR3 protein: CAGRDRGPEAFF
CDR3 DNA: TGTGCCGGCCGGGACAGGGGCCCTGAAGCTTTCTTT
D gene: TRBD1
J gene: TRBJ1-1
V gene: TRBV2
clone size: -